These T cell receptor beta chains were read from a single sample in a study of T cells in localized non-small cell lung cancer. The table came from immunoSEQ multiplex PCR; TCRdb's copy has only in-frame clones and leaves some out. The sample consists of more than 45,000 clones, approximately 80% of them appearing once. This sample comprised peripheral blood, obtained before any cancer treatment. These receptors came from a man between 40 and 70 years old with stage I squamous cell lung carcinoma. The CDR3 runs from the conserved cysteine through the conserved F or W. Fields, in order: clone size, D gene, J gene, V gene, CDR3 length, CDR3 DNA, CDR3 protein. A D gene is named only where the DNA matches it firmly. For some rows the clone size is stated as once, few or many, or as a class when expanded; others skip it.

clone_size: .; d_call: .; j_call: TRBJ1-5; v_call: TRBV30; cdr3_length: 14; cdr3_nt: TGTGCCTGGAGTCCCGGACAGATCAATCAGCCCCAGCATTTT; cdr3_aa: CAWSPGQINQPQHF
clone_size: .; d_call: TRBD1; j_call: TRBJ1-5; v_call: TRBV6-6; cdr3_length: 14; cdr3_nt: TGTGCCAGCAGCACGACAGGGGGTGGCCAGCCCCAGCATTTT; cdr3_aa: CASSTTGGGQPQHF
clone_size: .; d_call: .; j_call: TRBJ1-5; v_call: TRBV27; cdr3_length: 13; cdr3_nt: TGTGCCAGCAGTTTAGAGGGTCAGCAGCCCCAGCATTTT; cdr3_aa: CASSLEGQQPQHF
clone_size: .; d_call: .; j_call: TRBJ1-1; v_call: TRBV7-9; cdr3_length: 15; cdr3_nt: TGTGCCAGCAGCCTATCTCCAGAAATGAACACTGAAGCTTTCTTT; cdr3_aa: CASSLSPEMNTEAFF
clone_size: .; d_call: TRBD1; j_call: TRBJ2-7; v_call: TRBV6-1; cdr3_length: 13; cdr3_nt: TGTGCCGGGATGGGACAGGGGGGTCTCGAGCAGTACTTC; cdr3_aa: CAGMGQGGLEQYF
clone_size: .; d_call: .; j_call: TRBJ2-7; v_call: TRBV29-1; cdr3_length: 11; cdr3_nt: TGCAGCGTTGGGGGAGTCTACGAGCAGTACTTC; cdr3_aa: CSVGGVYEQYF
clone_size: few; d_call: TRBD2; j_call: TRBJ2-3; v_call: TRBV10-2; cdr3_length: 15; cdr3_nt: TGCGCCAGCTCCTTGGTGCGGGGGGACACAGATACGCAGTATTTT; cdr3_aa: CASSLVRGDTDTQYF
clone_size: .; d_call: .; j_call: TRBJ1-1; v_call: TRBV21-1; cdr3_length: 12; cdr3_nt: TGTGCCAGCAGCAAAGTTCCAGGGGAAGCTTTCTTT; cdr3_aa: CASSKVPGEAFF
clone_size: .; d_call: .; j_call: TRBJ1-1; v_call: TRBV6-1; cdr3_length: 14; cdr3_nt: TGTGCCAGCAGTGGCGAGCGTTCGAACACTGAAGCTTTCTTT; cdr3_aa: CASSGERSNTEAFF
clone_size: .; d_call: .; j_call: TRBJ1-1; v_call: TRBV30; cdr3_length: 13; cdr3_nt: TGTGCCTGGAATCAGGGGACGGACACTGAAGCTTTCTTT; cdr3_aa: CAWNQGTDTEAFF
clone_size: .; d_call: .; j_call: TRBJ1-1; v_call: TRBV6-5; cdr3_length: 12; cdr3_nt: TGTGCCAGCAGTTACGAGGGGGTTGAAGCTTTCTTT; cdr3_aa: CASSYEGVEAFF
clone_size: .; d_call: .; j_call: TRBJ1-5; v_call: TRBV28; cdr3_length: 13; cdr3_nt: TGTGCCAGCACCTTGAGTTCCAATCAGCCCCAGCATTTT; cdr3_aa: CASTLSSNQPQHF
clone_size: medium-sized; d_call: TRBD1; j_call: TRBJ1-1; v_call: TRBV30; cdr3_length: 12; cdr3_nt: TGTGCCGGACAACAGGGGATCACTGAAGCTTTCTTT; cdr3_aa: CAGQQGITEAFF
clone_size: few; d_call: .; j_call: TRBJ1-2; v_call: TRBV27; cdr3_length: 14; cdr3_nt: TGTGCCAGCAGTTTAGCAGGGGAGGACTATGGCTACACCTTC; cdr3_aa: CASSLAGEDYGYTF
clone_size: .; d_call: .; j_call: TRBJ1-6; v_call: TRBV28; cdr3_length: 13; cdr3_nt: TGTGCCAGCAAGGTTGGGACATCCTCACCCCTCCACTTT; cdr3_aa: CASKVGTSSPLHF
clone_size: once; d_call: .; j_call: TRBJ2-7; v_call: TRBV5-6; cdr3_length: 17; cdr3_nt: TGTGCCAGCAGCCCATCAATGGCGTCGACGGGGGACTACGAGCAGTACTTC; cdr3_aa: CASSPSMASTGDYEQYF
clone_size: .; d_call: TRBD1; j_call: TRBJ1-2; v_call: TRBV28; cdr3_length: 17; cdr3_nt: TGTGCCAGCAGTCCCCCTGTTGAGGGACAGGGGAACTATGGCTACACCTTC; cdr3_aa: CASSPPVEGQGNYGYTF
clone_size: .; d_call: .; j_call: TRBJ1-2; v_call: TRBV5-5; cdr3_length: 15; cdr3_nt: TGTGCCAGCAGCTTGGAGGACAGCGCCGGCTATGGCTACACCTTC; cdr3_aa: CASSLEDSAGYGYTF
clone_size: .; d_call: .; j_call: TRBJ2-5; v_call: TRBV6-5; cdr3_length: 13; cdr3_nt: TGTGCCAGCAGTGCTAAGGGCCAAGAGACCCAGTACTTC; cdr3_aa: CASSAKGQETQYF
clone_size: .; d_call: TRBD1; j_call: TRBJ1-2; v_call: TRBV27; cdr3_length: 15; cdr3_nt: TGTGCCAGCAGTCCCAATCCGACAGGGGGCGGAGGCTACACCTTC; cdr3_aa: CASSPNPTGGGGYTF
clone_size: .; d_call: TRBD1; j_call: TRBJ2-1; v_call: TRBV7-3; cdr3_length: 15; cdr3_nt: TGTGCCAGCAGCCCCGACAGGGGCGGACACAATGAGCAGTTCTTC; cdr3_aa: CASSPDRGGHNEQFF
clone_size: once; d_call: .; j_call: TRBJ2-2; v_call: TRBV11-2; cdr3_length: 13; cdr3_nt: TGTGCCAGCAGCTTTTTGAGCCCCGGGGAGCTGTTTTTT; cdr3_aa: CASSFLSPGELFF
clone_size: .; d_call: .; j_call: TRBJ2-7; v_call: TRBV28; cdr3_length: 11; cdr3_nt: TGTGCGTCAGGGTCCTCCTACGAGCAGTACTTC; cdr3_aa: CASGSSYEQYF
clone_size: many; d_call: TRBD2; j_call: TRBJ2-3; v_call: TRBV7-8; cdr3_length: 16; cdr3_nt: TGTGCCAGCAGACGGACTAGCGGGGGAAGCACAGATACGCAGTATTTT; cdr3_aa: CASRRTSGGSTDTQYF
clone_size: .; d_call: TRBD2; j_call: TRBJ2-7; v_call: TRBV28; cdr3_length: 15; cdr3_nt: TGTGCCAGCAGTGGGGGGAGCGGGGGGTCCTACGAGCAGTACTTC; cdr3_aa: CASSGGSGGSYEQYF
clone_size: .; d_call: .; j_call: TRBJ1-6; v_call: TRBV9; cdr3_length: 15; cdr3_nt: TGTGCCAGCAGCACCCTCGGGGGCGGCAATTCACCCCTCCACTTT; cdr3_aa: CASSTLGGGNSPLHF
clone_size: .; d_call: TRBD1; j_call: TRBJ2-5; v_call: TRBV6-5; cdr3_length: 15; cdr3_nt: TGTGCCAGCAGTTACGGACAGGGGCGGGAAGAGACCCAGTACTTC; cdr3_aa: CASSYGQGREETQYF
clone_size: few; d_call: TRBD2; j_call: TRBJ2-5; v_call: TRBV28; cdr3_length: 15; cdr3_nt: TGTGCCAGCAGTTTAATACTAGCGGCGAGGGAGACCCAGTACTTC; cdr3_aa: CASSLILAARETQYF
clone_size: once; d_call: .; j_call: TRBJ1-6; v_call: TRBV6-6; cdr3_length: 13; cdr3_nt: TGTGCCAGCAGTTACAAATCCTCTTCACCCCTCCACTTT; cdr3_aa: CASSYKSSSPLHF
clone_size: .; d_call: .; j_call: TRBJ1-2; v_call: TRBV14; cdr3_length: 15; cdr3_nt: TGTGCCAGCAGCCACCAGGACAACTCGCAAACCGACTACACCTTC; cdr3_aa: CASSHQDNSQTDYTF